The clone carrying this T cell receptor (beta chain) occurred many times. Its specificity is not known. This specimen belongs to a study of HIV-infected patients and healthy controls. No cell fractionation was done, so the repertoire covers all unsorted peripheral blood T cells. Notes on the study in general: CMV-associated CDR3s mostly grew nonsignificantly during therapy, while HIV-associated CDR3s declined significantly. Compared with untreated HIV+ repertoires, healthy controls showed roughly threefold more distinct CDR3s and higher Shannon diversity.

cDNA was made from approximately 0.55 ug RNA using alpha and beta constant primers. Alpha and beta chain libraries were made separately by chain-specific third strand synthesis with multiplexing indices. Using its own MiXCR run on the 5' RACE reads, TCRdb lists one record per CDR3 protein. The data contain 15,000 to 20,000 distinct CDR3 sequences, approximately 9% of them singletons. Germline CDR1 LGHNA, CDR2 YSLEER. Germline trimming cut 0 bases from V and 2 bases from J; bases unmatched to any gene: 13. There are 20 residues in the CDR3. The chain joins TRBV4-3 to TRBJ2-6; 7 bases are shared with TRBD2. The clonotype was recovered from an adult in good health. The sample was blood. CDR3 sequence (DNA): TGCGCCAGCAGCCAAGAGAGCGAGGTTAGCGGGTTTGCTGGGGCCAACGTCCTGACTTTC. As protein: CASSQESEVSGFAGANVLTF.